The 10 T cell receptor beta chains below were found in one sample sequenced in a study of shared clonotypes between healthy human individuals. Here immunoSEQ multiplex PCR was the method, and the copy in TCRdb shows in-frame clones only, minus some. The sample shows roughly 500,000 clones, 60% to 85% of them seen only once. Material: PBMCs. The receptors stem from a middle-aged woman in good health. Some clones in this sample may be carry-over from other donors' samples.

This sequence joins TRBV7-9 and TRBJ2-3; 11 nucleotides agree with TRBD1. The germline V gene encodes CDR1 SEHNR and CDR2 FQNEAQ (reference sequence). V gave up 3 bases and J gave up 2 bases; unmatched junction bases: 10. The CDR3 is made up of 18 amino acids. CDR3 nucleotide sequence: TGTGCCAGCAGCTTCTCCTTTAAGGACAGGGGGCTCACAGATACGCAGTATTTT. It specifies CASSFSFKDRGLTDTQYF.

The V and J genes are TRBV19 and TRBJ2-2; 8 nucleotides align to TRBD2. The ends lost 10 bases at V and 7 bases at J; junction bases unmatched: 8. Germline CDR1 is LNHDA and CDR2 is SQIVND (reference sequence). The CDR3 extends over 13 amino acids. For the CDR3, the DNA is TGTGCCACCTCCGGGGGGGATGACGGGGAGCTGTTTTTT. Residues: CATSGGDDGELFF.

The chain employs TRBV27 and TRBJ2-1; D unresolved. V lost 8 bases and J 4 bases, leaving 36 bases between the germline ends. The CDR3 consists of 21 residues. Germline lookup yields CDR1 MNHEY and CDR2 SMNVEV (reference sequence). The CDR3 DNA reads TGTGCCAGCCTTCAAAGGGCCTACATACCCCATACCCCCAATCGATACAATGAGCAGTTCTTC. Translating gives CASLQRAYIPHTPNRYNEQFF.

The chain uses TRBV5-1 and TRBJ2-1; D perhaps matches TRBD1 (5 bases). The CDR3 is made up of 12 amino acids. V gave up 0 bases and J gave up 13 bases, with 11 bases separating them. The germline gives CDR1 SGHRS, CDR2 YFSETQ. The CDR3 here is CASSLEQGAQFF. The DNA for the CDR3 is TGCGCCAGCAGCTTGGAGCAGGGCGCTCAGTTCTTC.

The V gene is TRBV19, the J gene TRBJ2-2; possibly TRBD1 for D (5 bases). Trimming took 3 bases from V and 0 from J, leaving 8 bases between them. CDR1 LNHDA and CDR2 SQIVND come from the germline V gene (reference sequence). The CDR3 sequence is 15 residues long. CDR3 in DNA: TGTGCCAGTAGTATCCAGGGAACGAACACCGGGGAGCTGTTTTTT. This codes for CASSIQGTNTGELFF. Drawing the rest from reference TRBV19 and TRBJ2-2, the complete variable domain is DGGITQSPKYLFRKEGQNVTLSCEQNLNHDAMYWYRQDPGQGLRLIYYSQIVNDFQKGDIAEGYSVSREKKESFPLTVTSAQKNPTAFYLCASSIQGTNTGELFFGEGSRLTVL.

The sample holds a few counts of this clone. V and J are TRBV6-1 and TRBJ2-3, with 9 positions matching TRBD2. Per germline, CDR1 MNHNS and CDR2 SASEGT. This CDR3 is 15 amino acids long. With V trimmed by 6 bases and J by 1 base, 5 bases remained unmatched. CDR3: CASSWGLAGTDTQYF. The DNA of the CDR3 is TGTGCCAGCAGCTGGGGACTAGCAGGCACAGATACGCAGTATTTT.

This clone turned up a few times. V and J are TRBV11-2 and TRBJ2-2; 8 nucleotides align to TRBD1. This CDR3 is 16 amino acids long. Germline lookup yields CDR1 SGHAT and CDR2 FQNNGV. J gave up 0 bases and V 5 bases, and 5 bases lay outside the gene matches. CDR3 DNA sequence: TGTGCCAGCAGCACAGGACAGGGAACGAACACCGGGGAGCTGTTTTTT. Protein: CASSTGQGTNTGELFF.

Here the CDR3 DNA reads TGTGCCAGCAGCTTAGACCCAGCGGGAGTTCGCGAGCAGTACTTC. Protein: CASSLDPAGVREQYF. The genes are TRBV7-6 and TRBJ2-7; 8 bases align to TRBD2. The CDR3 consists of 15 residues. The germline V gene encodes CDR1 SGHVS and CDR2 FNYEAQ. The ends lost 1 base at V and 6 bases at J; junction bases unmatched: 8. Combining the CDR3 with reference TRBV7-6 and TRBJ2-7 gives the whole variable domain GAGVSQSPRYKVTKRGQDVALRCDPISGHVSLYWYRQALGQGPEFLTYFNYEAQQDKSGLPNDRFSAERPEGSISTLTIQRTEQRDSAMYRCASSLDPAGVREQYFGPGTRLTVT.

The rearrangement uses TRBV30 and TRBJ2-1, with a weak D call TRBD2 (5 bases). The CDR3 is made up of 14 amino acids. The V end lost 1 base, the J end lost 2 bases, and 9 bases lay between the germline ends. In germline, CDR1 is GTSNPN, CDR2 SVGIG (reference sequence). The CDR3 loop is CAWSAGRAYNEQFF. Here the CDR3 DNA reads TGTGCCTGGAGTGCCGGGCGGGCCTACAATGAGCAGTTCTTC.

This chain connects TRBV7-9 to TRBJ2-2; D uncertain. CDR1 SEHNR and CDR2 FQNEAQ come from the germline V gene (reference sequence). The CDR3 has 17 residues. Trimming removed 0 bases from V and 1 base from J, with 12 bases in between. The CDR3, as DNA: TGTGCCAGCAGCTTAGCGGAGAGGAACCAGAACACCGGGGAGCTGTTTTTT. Amino acids: CASSLAERNQNTGELFF.